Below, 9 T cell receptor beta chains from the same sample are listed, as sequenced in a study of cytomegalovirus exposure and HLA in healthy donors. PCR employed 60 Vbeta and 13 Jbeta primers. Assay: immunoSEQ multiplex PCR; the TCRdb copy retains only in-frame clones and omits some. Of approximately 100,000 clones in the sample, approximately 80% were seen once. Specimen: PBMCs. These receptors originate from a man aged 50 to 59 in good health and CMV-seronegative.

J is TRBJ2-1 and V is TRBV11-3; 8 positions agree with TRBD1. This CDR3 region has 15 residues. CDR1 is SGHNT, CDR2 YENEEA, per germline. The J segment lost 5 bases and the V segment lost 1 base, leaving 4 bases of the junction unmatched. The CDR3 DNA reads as TGTGCCAGCAGCTTAGGCAGGGGGCGCAACAATGAGCAGTTCTTC. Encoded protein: CASSLGRGRNNEQFF.

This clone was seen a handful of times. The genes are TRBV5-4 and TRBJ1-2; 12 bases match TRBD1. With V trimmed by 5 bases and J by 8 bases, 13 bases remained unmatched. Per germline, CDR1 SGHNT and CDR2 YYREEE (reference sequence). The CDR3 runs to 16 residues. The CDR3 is CASRLASGQGAEGYTF. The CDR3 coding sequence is TGTGCCAGCAGACTGGCATCGGGACAGGGGGCCGAAGGCTACACCTTC.

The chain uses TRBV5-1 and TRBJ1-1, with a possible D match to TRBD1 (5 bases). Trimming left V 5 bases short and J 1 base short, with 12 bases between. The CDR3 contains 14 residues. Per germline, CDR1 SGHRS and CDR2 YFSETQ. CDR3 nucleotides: TGCGCCAGCAGACAGGTCAGACAGAACACTGAAGCTTTCTTT. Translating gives CASRQVRQNTEAFF. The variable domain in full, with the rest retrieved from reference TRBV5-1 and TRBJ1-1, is KAGVTQTPRYLIKTRGQQVTLSCSPISGHRSVSWYQQTPGQGLQFLFEYFSETQRNKGNFPGRFSGRQFSNSRSEMNVSTLELGDSALYLCASRQVRQNTEAFFGQGTRLTVV.

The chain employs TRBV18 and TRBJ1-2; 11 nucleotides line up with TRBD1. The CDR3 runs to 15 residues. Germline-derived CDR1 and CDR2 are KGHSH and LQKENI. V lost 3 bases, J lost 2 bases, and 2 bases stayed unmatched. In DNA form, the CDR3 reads TGTGCCAGCTCACCCGGGACAGGGGGAAACTATGGCTACACCTTC. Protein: CASSPGTGGNYGYTF.

The CDR3: CASSMFLGTFSNQPQHF. CDR3 nucleotide sequence: TGTGCCAGTAGTATGTTTTTAGGGACTTTTAGCAATCAGCCCCAGCATTTT. The V gene is TRBV19, the J gene TRBJ1-5, with D perhaps TRBD1 (5 bases). V was clipped by 3 bases and J by 0 bases, with 15 bases between them. Germline CDR1 is LNHDA and CDR2 is SQIVND (reference sequence). CDR3 length equals 17 residues. Looking up the rest from reference TRBV19 and TRBJ1-5 gives the full variable domain: DGGITQSPKYLFRKEGQNVTLSCEQNLNHDAMYWYRQDPGQGLRLIYYSQIVNDFQKGDIAEGYSVSREKKESFPLTVTSAQKNPTAFYLCASSMFLGTFSNQPQHFGDGTRLSIL.

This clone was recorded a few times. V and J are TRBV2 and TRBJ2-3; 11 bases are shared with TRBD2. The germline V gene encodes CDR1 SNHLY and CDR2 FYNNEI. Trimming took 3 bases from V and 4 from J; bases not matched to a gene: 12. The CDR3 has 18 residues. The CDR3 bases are TGTGCCAGCAGTGAGGTCGGATTTCTAGCGGGGGGCTCAGATACGCAGTATTTT. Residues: CASSEVGFLAGGSDTQYF.

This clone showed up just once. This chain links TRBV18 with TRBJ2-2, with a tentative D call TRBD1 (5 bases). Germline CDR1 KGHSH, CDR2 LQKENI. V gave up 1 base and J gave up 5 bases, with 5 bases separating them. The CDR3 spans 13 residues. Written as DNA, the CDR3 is TGTGCCAGCTCACCACAGGGGACCGGGGAGCTGTTTTTT. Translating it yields CASSPQGTGELFF.

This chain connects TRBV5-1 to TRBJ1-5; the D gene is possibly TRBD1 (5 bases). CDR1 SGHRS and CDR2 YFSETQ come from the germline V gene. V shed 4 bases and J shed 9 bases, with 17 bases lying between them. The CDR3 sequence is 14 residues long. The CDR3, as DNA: TGCGCCAGCAGCGAGGAAGACAGTGCAGGGCCCCAGCATTTT. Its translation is CASSEEDSAGPQHF.

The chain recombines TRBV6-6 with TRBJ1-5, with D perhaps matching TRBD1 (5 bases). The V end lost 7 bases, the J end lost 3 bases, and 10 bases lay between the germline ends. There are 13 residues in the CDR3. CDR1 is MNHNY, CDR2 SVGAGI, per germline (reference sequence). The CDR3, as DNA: TGTGCCAGCAATACAGGAAACAATCAGCCCCAGCATTTT. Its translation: CASNTGNNQPQHF.